This T cell receptor (beta chain) was sequenced in a study of blood T cell repertoires in COVID-19. Study as a whole: There were acute and convalescent COVID-19 samples, and they came from the United States, Italy and Spain.

Original data processing: How many nucleated cells were present was estimated from reference gene primer amplification. The method was immunoSEQ multiplex PCR; TCRdb's version includes in-frame clones alone and lacks a portion of them. That table gives V, J and clone size, and the DNA gave D and trimming. Of 380,000 or so clones in the sample, around 90% were seen once. Sequenced material: PBMCs or T cells enriched from blood (not recorded which). The sequence was collected from a woman aged 40 to 50 with acute COVID-19.

As DNA, the CDR3 is TGTGCCAGCCGTACTCCGGCAGGGTCTGATGGCTACACCTTC. It specifies CASRTPAGSDGYTF. The rearrangement links TRBV27 to TRBJ1-2, with D tentatively TRBD1 (5 bases). Germline V gene sequence: CDR1 MNHEY, CDR2 SMNVEV (reference sequence). This CDR3 is 14 amino acids long. V was pared by 8 bases and J by 6 bases, with 19 bases between.